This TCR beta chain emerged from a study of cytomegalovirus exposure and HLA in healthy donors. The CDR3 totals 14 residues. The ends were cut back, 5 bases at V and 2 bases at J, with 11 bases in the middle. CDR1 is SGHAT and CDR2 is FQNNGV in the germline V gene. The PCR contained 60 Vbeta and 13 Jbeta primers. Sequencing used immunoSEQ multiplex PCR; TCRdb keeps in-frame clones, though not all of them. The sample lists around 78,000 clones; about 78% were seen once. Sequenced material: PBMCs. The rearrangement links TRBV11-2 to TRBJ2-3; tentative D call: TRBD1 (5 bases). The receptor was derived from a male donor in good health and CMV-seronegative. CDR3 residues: CASSQGLVTDTQYF. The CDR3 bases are TGTGCCAGCAGCCAGGGATTAGTCACAGATACGCAGTATTTT.